This entry features one T cell receptor beta chain sequence. The entry originates in a study of PD-1 blockade in classical Hodgkin lymphoma. CDR3 length: 15 residues. V lost 3 bases to trimming and J lost 6 bases, with 18 bases between them. From germline, CDR1 is MGHRA and CDR2 YSYEKL. As for time point: cycle 4 day 1 (C4D1), after five to seven weeks of nivolumab. All patients experienced relapse after autologous stem cell transplantation, and brentuximab vedotin exposure was variable. Produced via immunoSEQ multiplex PCR; TCRdb's table is partial and in-frame only. Among around 50,000 clones listed, around 91% were seen once.

V gene TRBV4-1 combines with J gene TRBJ2-7; TRBD2 might be the D (5 bases). Sample: peripheral blood mononuclear cells (PBMCs), taken before the fourth cycle of nivolumab. The sequence came from a human donor with classical Hodgkin lymphoma. CDR3 sequence reads: CASSHIQSGGGEQYF. In nucleotides, the CDR3 is TGCGCCAGCAGCCACATCCAGTCCGGAGGCGGCGAGCAGTACTTC.